This T cell receptor beta chain is drawn from a study of blood T cell repertoires in COVID-19. Study-level background: There were acute and convalescent COVID-19 samples, and they came from the United States, Italy and Spain.

The junction had 8 bases not matched to a gene; V was cut back by 8 bases and J by 5 bases. Germline lookup yields CDR1 LNHDA and CDR2 SQIVND (reference sequence). The CDR3 runs 13 residues. Data came from immunoSEQ multiplex PCR; TCRdb stores just in-frame clones and leaves some out. The data show about 200,000 clones, with 85% seen just once and less than 5.5% held by the top ten. The rearrangement joins TRBV19 to TRBJ1-1; TRBD1 aligns across 7 bases. What was sequenced was peripheral blood. The clonotype comes from a woman over 75 with acute or convalescent COVID-19. CDR3 protein: CASSGQVGTEAFF. The CDR3 DNA reads TGTGCCAGTTCTGGACAGGTCGGGACTGAAGCTTTCTTT.